These T cell receptor beta chains were read from a single sample in a study of CD8+ T cells in alopecia areata. TCRdb's copy holds only in-frame clones and misses some; the assay was immunoSEQ multiplex PCR. The sample yields roughly 200,000 clones, around two fifths seen once. Here the sequenced sample was CD4+ T cells sorted from blood, taken at approximately week 34, from a patient treated with tofacitinib. These receptors all stem from a human donor with alopecia areata. The CDR3 runs from the conserved cysteine through the conserved F or W. Each record gives: V gene, clone size, J gene, D gene, CDR3 DNA, CDR3 protein. The D gene is left open where the match is weak. Clone sizes are given selectively: once, few, many, or a class where the clone is expanded.

V: TRBV7-9; size: NA; J: TRBJ2-7; D: NA; DNA: TGTGCCAGCAGCCCACCAATCCGGGACCGCCAGTACTTC; CDR3: CASSPPIRDRQYF
V: TRBV20-1; size: few; J: TRBJ2-5; D: NA; DNA: TGCAGTGCTCTGGGCGAGACCCAGTACTTC; CDR3: CSALGETQYF
V: TRBV30; size: once; J: TRBJ1-1; D: NA; DNA: TGTGCCTGGAGCAGGGGCTTGAACACTGAAGCTTTCTTT; CDR3: CAWSRGLNTEAFF
V: TRBV6-6; size: NA; J: TRBJ2-1; D: TRBD2; DNA: TGTGCCAGCAAAACCGGGACTAGCGGGCTCCAGCAGTTCTTC; CDR3: CASKTGTSGLQQFF
V: TRBV15; size: few; J: TRBJ2-1; D: TRBD2; DNA: TGTGCCACCAGCAGAGATAGCGGGAGCTACAATGAGCAGTTCTTC; CDR3: CATSRDSGSYNEQFF
V: TRBV25-1; size: NA; J: TRBJ1-5; D: NA; DNA: TGTGCCAGTCCTGACCTGGTGGTGGGGAGATCACCGCATTTT; CDR3: CASPDLVVGRSPHF
V: TRBV15; size: few; J: TRBJ2-2; D: NA; DNA: TGTGCCACCAGCAGAGATCAGGGCACCGGGGAGCTGTTTTTT; CDR3: CATSRDQGTGELFF
V: TRBV7-2; size: NA; J: TRBJ2-7; D: NA; DNA: TGTGCCAGCAGCTTTTTGAACGAGCAGTACTTC; CDR3: CASSFLNEQYF
V: TRBV2; size: NA; J: TRBJ1-4; D: TRBD1; DNA: TGTGCCAGCAGTCGGACAGGAGGATCGGAAAAACTGTTTTTT; CDR3: CASSRTGGSEKLFF
V: TRBV29-1; size: NA; J: TRBJ1-1; D: TRBD1; DNA: TGCAGCGCCAGGACAGGGGGGAGCACTGAAGCTTTCTTT; CDR3: CSARTGGSTEAFF
V: TRBV7-9; size: few; J: TRBJ2-2; D: NA; DNA: TGTGCCAGCAGCCCTCAGGGAGGCACCTCGAGGACCGGGGAGCTGTTTTTT; CDR3: CASSPQGGTSRTGELFF
V: TRBV27; size: few; J: TRBJ1-2; D: NA; DNA: TGTGCCAGCAGCTATAAGACAGGCTATGGCTACACCTTC; CDR3: CASSYKTGYGYTF
V: TRBV7-3; size: few; J: TRBJ2-2; D: TRBD1; DNA: TGTGCCAGCAGTTCCTCGGGACAGGGAACCGGGGAGCTGTTTTTT; CDR3: CASSSSGQGTGELFF
V: TRBV7-2; size: NA; J: TRBJ1-3; D: NA; DNA: NA; CDR3: CASILVDTIYF
V: TRBV6-1; size: NA; J: TRBJ2-1; D: TRBD2; DNA: TGTGCCAGCAGTGAAGGGACAGCGGGAGCCTATGAGCAGTTCTTC; CDR3: CASSEGTAGAYEQFF
V: TRBV9; size: NA; J: TRBJ1-5; D: NA; DNA: TGTGCCAGCAGCGTTTACCTTGAGGACATTAGAAGGAGCAATCAGCCCCAGCATTTT; CDR3: CASSVYLEDIRRSNQPQHF
V: TRBV5-1; size: NA; J: TRBJ2-1; D: TRBD1; DNA: TGCGCCAGCAGCCCGGGACAGGGGGGGACCTACAATGAGCAGTTCTTC; CDR3: CASSPGQGGTYNEQFF
V: TRBV27; size: few; J: TRBJ2-2; D: TRBD2; DNA: TGTGCCAGCGGAGCGACTAGCGGGACCTCGAACACCGGGGAGCTGTTTTTT; CDR3: CASGATSGTSNTGELFF
V: TRBV7-9; size: few; J: TRBJ1-1; D: TRBD1; DNA: TGTGCCAGCAGCATTGGACAGGGAAACACTGAAGCTTTCTTT; CDR3: CASSIGQGNTEAFF
V: TRBV27; size: many; J: TRBJ2-3; D: TRBD2; DNA: TGTGCCAGCAGTTTCCTGTCATATAGCGGGGATAGCACAGATACGCAGTATTTT; CDR3: CASSFLSYSGDSTDTQYF
V: TRBV19; size: NA; J: TRBJ1-1; D: NA; DNA: TGTGCCAGTACGACCGGGGCTGACACTGAAGCTTTCTTT; CDR3: CASTTGADTEAFF
V: TRBV27; size: NA; J: TRBJ2-1; D: TRBD2; DNA: TGTGCCAGCAGTTTGACTAGCGCATCCTACAATGAGCAGTTCTTC; CDR3: CASSLTSASYNEQFF